Listed here are 16 T cell receptor beta chains from one sample, sequenced in a study of Ad26.COV2.S vaccination and SARS-CoV-2 variants. Some clones are missing from TCRdb's copy, which holds only in-frame ones; the method was immunoSEQ multiplex PCR. This table holds 300,000 to 400,000 clones, roughly nine tenths found once. Treatment given: over 15 received Ad26.COV2.S at low or high dose, single or two shots; roughly 5 received placebo; per-sample allocation not given. Day 63 after the first injection of vaccine or placebo was the sampling time. Sequencing was performed on peripheral blood, taken in a trial of Ad26.COV2.S vaccine versus placebo. Every receptor here comes from a person between 18 and 59 years old who received the Ad26.COV2.S COVID-19 vaccine or a placebo.

This rearrangement joins TRBV5-4 to TRBJ1-1, with 10 nucleotides matching TRBD1. Germline CDR1 reads SGHNT; CDR2 reads YYREEE (reference sequence). The CDR3 sequence is 15 residues long. Germline trimming cut 4 bases from V and 3 bases from J; bases unmatched to any gene: 6. The CDR3 nucleotides are TGTGCCAGCAGCGCGAGGACAGGGGGGGACACTGAAGCTTTCTTT. The encoded protein is CASSARTGGDTEAFF. Filled out from reference TRBV5-4 and TRBJ1-1, the complete variable domain reads ETGVTQSPTHLIKTRGQQVTLRCSSQSGHNTVSWYQQALGQGPQFIFQYYREEENGRGNFPPRFSGLQFPNYSSELNVNALELDDSALYLCASSARTGGDTEAFFGQGTRLTVV.

The V and J genes are TRBV25-1 and TRBJ1-2; D is uncertain. The V and J ends lost 7 bases and 5 bases respectively, with 8 bases between them. This CDR3 has 11 amino acids. Germline V gene lookup returns CDR1 MGHDK and CDR2 SYGVNS. CDR3 sequence: CASKDSYGYTF. As DNA, the CDR3 is TGTGCCAGCAAGGATTCATATGGCTACACCTTC.

The chain is built from TRBV19 and TRBJ2-1, with D unresolved. V dropped 5 bases and J dropped 5 bases, with 16 bases sitting between them. Germline CDR1 LNHDA, CDR2 SQIVND (reference sequence). CDR3 size: 15 residues. The DNA for the CDR3 is TGTGCCAGTAGTCCACAGACACGGTCTAACAATGAGCAGTTCTTC. This codes for CASSPQTRSNNEQFF.

This clone came up once. This CDR3 reads CASSLRENYGYTF. CDR3 in DNA: TGTGCCAGCTCCCTCAGGGAGAACTATGGCTACACCTTC. The chain carries TRBV6-5 and TRBJ1-2; maybe TRBD1 (5 bases). The CDR3 contains 13 residues. The germline CDR1 and CDR2 sequences are MNHEY and SVGAGI. The V gene lost 8 bases and the J gene lost 2 bases, with 12 bases spanning the gap.

The CDR3 nucleotides read TGTGCCAGCACGTTAAACCCAGGGGGCTACGAGCAGTACTTC. This encodes CASTLNPGGYEQYF. The chain joins TRBV7-9 to TRBJ2-7; 7 bases are a match to TRBD1. With 7 bases clipped from V and 3 bases from J, the junction kept 9 bases outside the gene matches. This CDR3 is built from 14 residues. The V gene's germline CDR1 is SEHNR and CDR2 FQNEAQ (reference sequence).

This chain connects TRBV6-2 or TRBV6-3 to TRBJ2-3; D ambiguous. V was cut by 6 bases and J by 1 base, with 17 bases left in between. Germline CDR1 MNHEY, CDR2 SVGEGT. The CDR3 length is 16 residues. The chain's CDR3 is CASSPRPFSGTDTQYF. The CDR3 nucleotides read TGTGCCAGCAGCCCTAGACCCTTCAGTGGCACAGATACGCAGTATTTT.

This sequence joins TRBV5-1 and TRBJ1-1, with D perhaps matching TRBD1 (5 bases). The CDR3 has 17 residues. The V and J ends lost 0 bases and 0 bases respectively, with 15 bases between them. Germline-derived CDR1 and CDR2 are SGHRS and YFSETQ. Written as DNA, the CDR3 is TGCGCCAGCAGCTTGGCTCCTCAGGGAGGTATGAACACTGAAGCTTTCTTT. Its translation is CASSLAPQGGMNTEAFF. Full variable domain (missing parts from reference TRBV5-1 and TRBJ1-1): KAGVTQTPRYLIKTRGQQVTLSCSPISGHRSVSWYQQTPGQGLQFLFEYFSETQRNKGNFPGRFSGRQFSNSRSEMNVSTLELGDSALYLCASSLAPQGGMNTEAFFGQGTRLTVV.

The V call is TRBV20-1, the J call TRBJ2-7; D remains ambiguous. The germline V gene encodes CDR1 DFQATT and CDR2 SNEGSKA (reference sequence). This CDR3 spans 13 amino acids. Deletions cut 3 bases from V and 2 bases from J, with 11 bases between. CDR3 sequence: CSASLPVTYEQYF. The CDR3 nucleotides read TGCAGTGCTAGTCTGCCCGTTACCTACGAGCAGTACTTC.

This CDR3 reads CATSESDRTRQYF. The CDR3 nucleotides read TGTGCCACCAGTGAATCTGACAGGACCCGGCAGTACTTC. V and J are TRBV24-1 and TRBJ2-7, with D maybe TRBD1 (6 bases). Trimming took 4 bases from V and 9 from J, leaving 15 bases between them. The germline V gene encodes CDR1 KGHDR and CDR2 SFDVKD. This CDR3 has 13 amino acids.

The V gene is TRBV5-1, the J gene TRBJ2-3; either TRBD1 or TRBD2 may supply D (5 bases each). The CDR3 sequence is 15 residues long. From germline, CDR1 is SGHRS and CDR2 YFSETQ. Trimming took off 4 bases at V and 0 bases at J, with 12 bases between the two ends. The CDR3 region has the DNA TGCGCCAGCAGCGTGGGACGGCAGAGCACAGATACGCAGTATTTT. Translation: CASSVGRQSTDTQYF.

This rearrangement joins TRBV5-1 to TRBJ2-1; TRBD2 matches 9 bases. Germline values: CDR1 SGHRS, CDR2 YFSETQ. V lost 6 bases to trimming and J lost 0 bases; unmatched junction nucleotides: 7. The CDR3 covers 16 residues. Here the CDR3 reads CASTILTSGSYNEQFF. The CDR3 nucleotides are TGCGCCAGCACTATACTGACTAGCGGCTCCTACAATGAGCAGTTCTTC.

This clone was observed a few times. V gene TRBV7-9 combines with J gene TRBJ1-1, with 10 bases aligning to TRBD1. Germline assignment: CDR1 SEHNR and CDR2 FQNEAQ (reference sequence). V shed 1 base and J 7 bases; nucleotides not matched to a gene: 6. The CDR3 extends over 15 amino acids. This CDR3 reads CASSLVTGGGGEAFF. CDR3 DNA sequence: TGTGCCAGCAGCTTAGTGACAGGGGGCGGTGGTGAAGCTTTCTTT.

The chain is built from TRBV30 and TRBJ2-2; D not resolved. The CDR3 has 12 amino acids. Per germline, CDR1 GTSNPN and CDR2 SVGIG (reference sequence). Trimming left V 4 bases short and J 2 bases short, with 5 bases between. CDR3 nucleotides: TGTGCCTGGACCCTTAACACCGGGGAGCTGTTTTTT. Translating gives CAWTLNTGELFF.

This sequence joins TRBV30 and TRBJ2-2; possible D gene TRBD2, 5 bases. The CDR3 covers 13 residues. Trimming shortened V by 6 bases and J by 3 bases, and 11 bases separated the two germline ends. Germline CDR1 is GTSNPN and CDR2 is SVGIG (reference sequence). CDR3 sequence (DNA): TGTGCCTGCATCCAGGAGGACACCGGGGAGCTGTTTTTT. This gives the protein CACIQEDTGELFF.

The chain uses TRBV10-2 and TRBJ2-6; no clear D gene. CDR3 length equals 13 residues. Germline V CDR1 and CDR2: WSHSY, SAAADI. Trimming removed 7 bases at V and 4 bases at J, with 8 bases between. The CDR3 region is CASTPSGANVLTF. In DNA, the CDR3 is TGCGCCAGCACTCCCTCCGGGGCCAACGTCCTGACTTTC.

The rearrangement joins TRBV10-3 to TRBJ1-6, with TRBD1 matching over 8 bases. CDR1 is ENHRY and CDR2 is SYGVKD in the germline V gene. CDR3 length equals 16 residues. V lost 0 bases to trimming and J lost 9 bases; unmatched junction nucleotides: 7. Here the CDR3 DNA reads TGTGCCATCAGTGAGTCGGGCGACAGGGGACGTTCACCCCTCCACTTT. It codes for CAISESGDRGRSPLHF.